The present TCR beta chain was sequenced within a study of cytomegalovirus exposure and HLA in healthy donors. Points on this clone: Its antigen remains unidentified.

V dropped 5 bases and J dropped 5; count of bases not matched to a gene: 10. CDR1 MNHEY and CDR2 SMNVEV come from the germline V gene (reference sequence). The CDR3 totals 16 residues. Study-wide findings and caveats: Three chains linked to CMV were shown in vitro to be specific for CMV antigens. Most likely, a cluster of highly shared sequence variants arose as a sequencing artifact. When analyzed later, a missense DCLRE1C variant was found to be linked to TCR beta V- and J-gene trimming.

The donors (healthy individuals) were bone marrow donors. The PCR had 60 Vbeta and 13 Jbeta primers. TCRdb's table, derived via immunoSEQ multiplex PCR, lists solely in-frame clones and lacks some. The table for this sample gives approximately 210,000 clones. The chain is built from TRBV27 and TRBJ2-3; the match to TRBD1 covers 10 bases. This clonotype originated in a woman aged 25 to 39 in good health and CMV-seropositive. The sample consisted of PBMCs. The CDR3 DNA is TGTGCCAGCAGTGGGGGAGTGGACAGGGGGGTAGATACGCAGTATTTT. Translating it yields CASSGGVDRGVDTQYF.